Listed below are T cell receptor beta chains from one sample, sequenced in a study of blood T cell repertoires in COVID-19. Generated by immunoSEQ multiplex PCR, the TCRdb table keeps only in-frame clones and is missing some. The data show 300,000 or so clones, approximately 84% seen once. The material sequenced was PBMCs or T cells enriched from blood (not recorded which). The source is a woman aged 25-40 years who had recovered from COVID-19. The CDR3 runs from the conserved cysteine through the conserved F or W. A D gene is named only where the DNA matches it firmly. Clone size is stated in some rows and not others, as once, few, many or a class when expanded.

clone size,J gene,V gene,D gene,CDR3 DNA,CDR3 protein
NA,TRBJ2-3,TRBV5-4,TRBD1,TGTGCCAGCAGCTTGGCAGGGGGACCGGCAGATACGCAGTATTTT,CASSLAGGPADTQYF
NA,TRBJ1-1,TRBV7-2,NA,TGTGCCAGCAGCTTAGGGGGCGCGGGGACTGAAGCTTTCTTT,CASSLGGAGTEAFF
many,TRBJ2-1,TRBV4-1,TRBD2,TGCGCCAGCAGCAAAGGCTCTGGACTAGCGAACAATGAGCAGTTCTTC,CASSKGSGLANNEQFF
NA,TRBJ2-1,TRBV27,TRBD2,TGTGCCAGCAGTACCACTAGCGGGGGGGCCGGCAATGAGCAGTTCTTC,CASSTTSGGAGNEQFF
NA,TRBJ1-2,TRBV9,NA,TGTGCCAGCAGCGCCCCTTCGGGTCACTATGGCTACACCTTC,CASSAPSGHYGYTF
NA,TRBJ2-5,TRBV28,NA,TGTGCCAGCAGTGCCCCCGGGACTCAAGAGACCCAGTACTTC,CASSAPGTQETQYF
NA,TRBJ2-6,TRBV28,NA,TGTGCCAGCAATACACCCTGGCAGGCGACCCACTCTGGGGCCAACGTCCTGACTTTC,CASNTPWQATHSGANVLTF
NA,TRBJ1-6,TRBV5-8,NA,TGTGCCAGCAGCCCGAGCAGGGTCGTTAATTCACCCCTCCACTTT,CASSPSRVVNSPLHF
NA,TRBJ1-4,TRBV6-6,NA,TGTGCCAGCAATCAGGATGCGGGAGCAACTAATGAAAAACTGTTTTTT,CASNQDAGATNEKLFF
NA,TRBJ2-5,TRBV14,NA,TGTGCCAGCAGCCATCGTAGGGGGTTGGAGACCCAGTACTTC,CASSHRRGLETQYF
once,TRBJ2-7,TRBV18,TRBD1,TGTGCCAGCTCACTGGCCGGGACAGGAGTCGACGAGCAGTACTTC,CASSLAGTGVDEQYF
NA,TRBJ1-2,TRBV2,TRBD1,TGTGCCAGCAGCAAAGTTGGACAGGGGTTAGGCTACACCTTC,CASSKVGQGLGYTF
NA,TRBJ2-7,TRBV20-1,NA,TGCAGTGCTAGTGCAGGGGTCTACGAGCAGTACTTC,CSASAGVYEQYF
few,TRBJ2-7,TRBV7-9,NA,TGTGCCAGCAGCTTATCCGGAGGGAACGAGCAGTACTTC,CASSLSGGNEQYF
NA,TRBJ2-3,TRBV19,NA,TGTGCCAGTAGTCCAAAAGGAGGGCGGAGTGGGCCAGATACGCAGTATTTT,CASSPKGGRSGPDTQYF
NA,TRBJ1-5,TRBV6-5,TRBD1,TGTGCCAGCAGCCCGGACAGGGCCCCCAATCAGCCCCAGCATTTT,CASSPDRAPNQPQHF
NA,TRBJ1-5,TRBV19,TRBD1,TGTGCCAGTAGCCCCGACAGGGCCGGCCAGCCCCAGCATTTT,CASSPDRAGQPQHF
NA,TRBJ1-4,TRBV28,NA,TGTGCCAGCAGTTTATTCCGCCGGGAGGGAAAACTGTTTTTT,CASSLFRREGKLFF
NA,TRBJ2-7,TRBV2,TRBD2,TGTGCCAGCAGGACCGGGACAGTTAGCGGGGGCGCCCAGTACTTC,CASRTGTVSGGAQYF
NA,TRBJ2-7,TRBV20-1,TRBD2,TGCAGTGCTAGTGATCCCAGGACTAGGAGCTCCTACGAGCAGTACTTC,CSASDPRTRSSYEQYF
NA,TRBJ2-5,TRBV21-1,NA,TGTGCCAGCAGCAAAAGTCGCAGGACCCAGTACTTC,CASSKSRRTQYF
NA,TRBJ1-5,TRBV6-5,NA,TGTGCCAGCAGTTACGGTCGGAGTCAGCCCCAGCATTTT,CASSYGRSQPQHF
NA,TRBJ2-7,TRBV18,NA,TGTGCCAGCTCACCACCAACTAGCTCCTACGAGCAGTACTTC,CASSPPTSSYEQYF
once,TRBJ2-2,TRBV7-2,NA,TGTGCCAGCAGCTCCAAGAACACCGGGGAGCTGTTTTTT,CASSSKNTGELFF
NA,TRBJ1-5,TRBV7-9,NA,TGTGCCAGCAGCTTAGGCGGCAGCACCTATCAGCCCCAGCATTTT,CASSLGGSTYQPQHF
few,TRBJ1-1,TRBV14,TRBD1,TGTGCCAGCAGCCAGGACAGGGTTCCGAACACTGAAGCTTTCTTT,CASSQDRVPNTEAFF